This paragraph reports one T cell receptor beta chain. Antigen specificity is unknown. Every one of the patients relapsed after autologous stem cell transplantation (brentuximab vedotin exposure was variable). Generated by immunoSEQ multiplex PCR, the TCRdb table keeps only in-frame clones and is missing some. The table lists roughly 41,000 clones, just over 85% of them singletons. This entry comes from a study of PD-1 blockade in classical Hodgkin lymphoma. Trimming took 2 bases from V and 7 from J; bases not matched to a gene: 9. The CDR3 spans 17 residues. Germline CDR1 LGHNA, CDR2 YNFKEQ. Study results and caveats: Exclusion applied to patients who initiated nivolumab less than 1 year following ASCT.

Sequenced here: peripheral blood mononuclear cells (PBMCs), sampled before the second cycle of nivolumab. V usage is TRBV4-2 and J usage is TRBJ2-2; 11 bases map to TRBD2. The sequence was collected from a human donor with classical Hodgkin lymphoma. CDR3 sequence (DNA): TGTGCCAGCAGCCAAACTAGCGGGAGTCTCCCTGGCGGGGAGCTGTTTTTT. Its translation is CASSQTSGSLPGGELFF.